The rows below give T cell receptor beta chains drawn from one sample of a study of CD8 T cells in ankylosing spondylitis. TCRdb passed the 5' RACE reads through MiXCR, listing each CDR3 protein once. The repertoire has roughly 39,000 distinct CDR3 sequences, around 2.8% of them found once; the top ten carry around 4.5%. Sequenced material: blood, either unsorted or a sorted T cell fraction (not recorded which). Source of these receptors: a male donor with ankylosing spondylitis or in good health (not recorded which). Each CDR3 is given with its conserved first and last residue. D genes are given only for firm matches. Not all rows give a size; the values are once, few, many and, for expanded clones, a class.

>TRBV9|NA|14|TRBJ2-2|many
TGTGCCAGCAGCGCAACAAGGGTGACCGGGGAGCTGTTTTTT
CASSATRVTGELFF
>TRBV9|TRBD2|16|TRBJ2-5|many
TGTGCCAGCAGCGTAGGGACTAGCGGGTTACAAGAGACCCAGTACTTC
CASSVGTSGLQETQYF
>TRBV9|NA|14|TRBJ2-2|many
TGTGCCAGCACCCCGGGACAACAGACCGGGGAGCTGTTTTTT
CASTPGQQTGELFF
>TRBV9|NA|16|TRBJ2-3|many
TGTGCCAGCAGCGTAGAATGGGGATATAGCGCAGATACGCAGTATTTT
CASSVEWGYSADTQYF
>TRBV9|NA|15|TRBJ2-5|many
TGTGCCAGCAGCGCTTTGCTCGGGACCCAAGAGACCCAGTACTTC
CASSALLGTQETQYF
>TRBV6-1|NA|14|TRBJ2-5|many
TGTGCCATCCTGGGGCAGTCGGCGCGGGAGACCCAGTACTTC
CAILGQSARETQYF
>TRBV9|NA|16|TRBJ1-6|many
TGTGCCAGCAGCGTAGGGCCCGAGCAAGCCTCTTCACCCCTCCACTTT
CASSVGPEQASSPLHF
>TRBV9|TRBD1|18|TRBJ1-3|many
TGTGCCAGCAGCGCCAGGCCGATCGGACAGGGTATTGGAAACACCATATATTTT
CASSARPIGQGIGNTIYF
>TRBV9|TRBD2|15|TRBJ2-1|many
TGTGCCAGCAGCCTTTCGACTAGCCCCTACAATGAGCAGTTCTTC
CASSLSTSPYNEQFF
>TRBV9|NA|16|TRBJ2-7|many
TGTGCCAGCAGCCCCGGACGCACAGGAGTACAGGGAGAGCAGTACTTC
CASSPGRTGVQGEQYF
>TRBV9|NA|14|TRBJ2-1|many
TGTGCCAGCAGCGTAGCGGCAGCCTACAATGAGCAGTTCTTC
CASSVAAAYNEQFF
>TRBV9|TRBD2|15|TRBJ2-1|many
TGTGCCAGCAGCGTAGGAACTAGCGGGGAGGTTGAGCAGTTCTTC
CASSVGTSGEVEQFF
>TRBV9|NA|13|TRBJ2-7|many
TGTGCCAGCAGCGCCAGACCGGAATACGAGCAGTACTTC
CASSARPEYEQYF
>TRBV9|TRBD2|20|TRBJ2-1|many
TGTGCCAGCAGCGAGCCTCAGGGGCTAGCGGGAGGCAGCTCCTACAATGAGCAGTTCTTC
CASSEPQGLAGGSSYNEQFF
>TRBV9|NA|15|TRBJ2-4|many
TGTGCCAGCAGCCCGACCGGGACGGAGAAAAACATTCAGTACTTC
CASSPTGTEKNIQYF
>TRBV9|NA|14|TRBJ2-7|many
TGTGCCAGCAGCGTAGGGCTGGGTTGGGAGGAGCAGTACTTC
CASSVGLGWEEQYF
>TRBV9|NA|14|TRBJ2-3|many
TGTGCCAGCAGCGTAGAAGGGGCCACCGATACGCAGTATTTT
CASSVEGATDTQYF
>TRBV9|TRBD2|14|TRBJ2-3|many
TGTGCCAGCAGCGTAGCGGGAGGGCCGGATACGCAGTATTTT
CASSVAGGPDTQYF
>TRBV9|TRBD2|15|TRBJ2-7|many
TGTGCCAGCAGCGTAGCTCTAGCGGGATTGCGGGAGCAGTACTTC
CASSVALAGLREQYF
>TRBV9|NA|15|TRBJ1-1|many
TGTGCCAGCAGCGTATCGGTCCAGTCGGGCACTGAAGCTTTCTTT
CASSVSVQSGTEAFF
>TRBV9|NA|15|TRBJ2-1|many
TGTGCCAGCAGCGCCTGGGACACTTCCTACAATGAGCAGTTCTTC
CASSAWDTSYNEQFF
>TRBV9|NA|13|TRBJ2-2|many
TGTGCCAGCAGCCCACTATTAGGCGGGGAGCTGTTTTTT
CASSPLLGGELFF
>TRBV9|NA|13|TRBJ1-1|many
TGTGCCAGCAGCGTAGCTATGGGCACTGAAGCTTTCTTT
CASSVAMGTEAFF
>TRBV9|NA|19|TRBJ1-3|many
TGTGCCAGCAGCGACCCCTACAAGGCTGGGACCTTCTCTGGAAACACCATATATTTT
CASSDPYKAGTFSGNTIYF
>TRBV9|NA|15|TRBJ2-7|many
TGTGCCAGCAGCGTAGGTAGCAGCGCGCCCTACGAGCAGTACTTC
CASSVGSSAPYEQYF
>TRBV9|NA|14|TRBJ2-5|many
TGTGCCAGCAGCGTAGAGGGAATGGGAGAGACCCAGTACTTC
CASSVEGMGETQYF
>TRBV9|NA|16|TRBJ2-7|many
TGTGCCAGCAGCGCTCGCGGGGCAGTTAGCTCCTACGAGCAGTACTTC
CASSARGAVSSYEQYF
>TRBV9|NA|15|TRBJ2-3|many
TGTGCCAGCAGCGGCTACCTACTAGCTACAGATACGCAGTATTTT
CASSGYLLATDTQYF
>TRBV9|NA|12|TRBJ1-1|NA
TGTGCCAGCAGCGTCATCCGTACTGAAGCTTTCTTT
CASSVIRTEAFF
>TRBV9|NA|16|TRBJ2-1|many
TGTGCCAGCAACGTTGTGGGCTCCTCCTCCTACAATGAGCAGTTCTTC
CASNVVGSSSYNEQFF
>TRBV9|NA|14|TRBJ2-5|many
TGTGCCAGCAGCGCTACGGGGGCATGGGAGACCCAGTACTTC
CASSATGAWETQYF
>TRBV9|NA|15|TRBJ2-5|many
TGTGCCAGCAGCGTAGAACCGGGGGAGAAAGAGACCCAGTACTTC
CASSVEPGEKETQYF
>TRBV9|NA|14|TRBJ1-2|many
TGTGCCAGCAGCGTAAACAGGCAGAACTATGGCTACACCTTC
CASSVNRQNYGYTF
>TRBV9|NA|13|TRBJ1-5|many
TGTGCCAGCAGCCAGGACACTCACCAGCCCCAGCATTTT
CASSQDTHQPQHF
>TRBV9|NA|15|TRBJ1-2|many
TGTGCCAGCAGCGATGGCACAGGGAGTAACTATGGCTACACCTTC
CASSDGTGSNYGYTF
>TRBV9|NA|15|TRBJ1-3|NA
TGTGCCAGCAGCGTAGGTCAGGTGATCCCGGACACCATATATTTT
CASSVGQVIPDTIYF
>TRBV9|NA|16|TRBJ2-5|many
TGTGCCAGCAGCGTATCCGGGGTCACCATCCAAGAGACCCAGTACTTC
CASSVSGVTIQETQYF
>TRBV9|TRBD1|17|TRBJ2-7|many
TGTGCCAGCAGCGGCCTACCCGGGACAGGGGGTTTATACGAGCAGTACTTC
CASSGLPGTGGLYEQYF
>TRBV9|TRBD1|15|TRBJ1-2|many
TGTGCCAGCAGCGTTCAGGGGGCGGCTCACTATGGCTACACCTTC
CASSVQGAAHYGYTF
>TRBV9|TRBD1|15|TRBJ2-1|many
TGTGCCAGCAGCGCCGGACAGGGGGCCTACAATGAGCAGTTCTTC
CASSAGQGAYNEQFF
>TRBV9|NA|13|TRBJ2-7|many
TGTGCCAGCAGCGTTAGCGGTTCCTACGAGCAGTACTTC
CASSVSGSYEQYF
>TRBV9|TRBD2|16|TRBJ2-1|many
TGTGCCAGCAGCTCAAGGACTAGCGGAGGCGTGAATGAGCAGTTCTTC
CASSSRTSGGVNEQFF